These 5 T cell receptor beta chains came from one sample sequenced in a study of T cell repertoires in cytomegalovirus infection. No antigen has been identified for these receptors. TCRdb called the reads again in MiXCR, with one record for every CDR3 protein. This sample has a few hundred thousand distinct CDR3 sequences, with 40% found just once. The material was cultured PBMCs, obtained from culture after CMV antigen stimulation. The origin of the receptors is a human donor in good health (CMV status not recorded). Some clones in this sample may be carry-over from other donors' samples.

This clonotype was recorded a few times. The gene calls are TRBV11-2 and TRBJ2-2; 8 bases are shared with TRBD2. V was pared by 3 bases and J by 4 bases, with 13 bases of the junction left unmatched. The CDR3 consists of 18 residues. Germline V lookup: CDR1 SGHAT, CDR2 FQNNGV. CDR3 bases: TGTGCCAGCAGCTTGGTTGGTAGCGGGGTCTGGGGCACCGGGGAGCTGTTTTTT. Its translation: CASSLVGSGVWGTGELFF.

This clonotype was seen a few times. The rearrangement links TRBV11-2 to TRBJ2-3, with TRBD2 identical over 7 bases. The CDR3 is 15 amino acids. The trim removed 5 bases at V and 3 bases at J, leaving 8 bases unmatched. Germline loops: CDR1 SGHAT, CDR2 FQNNGV. The CDR3 DNA sequence: TGTGCCAGCAGCCCTGCACTCGGGGGGACAGATACGCAGTATTTT. Translated: CASSPALGGTDTQYF. The variable domain in full, completed from reference TRBV11-2 and TRBJ2-3, reads EAGVAQSPRYKIIEKRQSVAFWCNPISGHATLYWYQQILGQGPKLLIQFQNNGVVDDSQLPKDRFSAERLKGVDSTLKIQPAKLEDSAVYLCASSPALGGTDTQYFGPGTRLTVL.

The rearrangement joins TRBV7-8 to TRBJ2-3; D is undetermined. Trimming removed 2 bases at V and 1 base at J, with 10 bases between. The germline gives CDR1 SGHVS, CDR2 FQNEAQ. This CDR3 region has 15 residues. CDR3 coding DNA: TGTGCCAGCAGCTTACCCCAACTCGGCACAGATACGCAGTATTTT. It yields the protein CASSLPQLGTDTQYF.

The chain has TRBV20-1 and TRBJ2-7; TRBD2 agrees at 13 bases. The V gene's germline CDR1 is DFQATT and CDR2 SNEGSKA (reference sequence). The V gene end was trimmed by 1 base and the J gene end by 4 bases; junction bases not matched to a gene: 4. The CDR3 length is 15 residues. The CDR3, as DNA: TGCAGTGCTAGAGGTAGACTAGCGGGAGGTTACGAGCAGTACTTC. Amino acids: CSARGRLAGGYEQYF.

This sequence joins TRBV27 and TRBJ1-1; D not resolved. Trimming took 3 bases from V and 4 from J, leaving 9 bases between them. Germline V gene sequence: CDR1 MNHEY, CDR2 SMNVEV (reference sequence). The CDR3 sequence is 13 residues long. The CDR3: CASSFRRSTEAFF. The CDR3 DNA sequence: TGTGCCAGCAGTTTTCGCCGTAGCACTGAAGCTTTCTTT.